These 11 T cell receptor beta chains originate from one sample sequenced in a study of metastatic and nonmetastatic thyroid tumors. Thyroid surgery was performed in patients who had received no treatment beforehand. TCRdb re-processed the PCR reads through MiXCR. The data contain about 15,000 clones, about 31% of them singletons. Material: tumor tissue. The receptors originated from a female donor with papillary thyroid cancer or a benign thyroid nodule (not recorded which). Some clones in this sample may be carry-over from other donors' samples.

Sample share makes this clone medium-sized. The chain couples TRBV6-4 to TRBJ2-1; no definite D call. This CDR3 contains 15 residues. The germline V gene encodes CDR1 MRHNA and CDR2 SNTAGT. Trimming took off 2 bases at V and 6 bases at J, with 14 bases between the two ends. CDR3 sequence: CASSDPEIRINEQFF. DNA for the CDR3: TGTGCCAGCAGTGACCCAGAGATCCGGATCAATGAGCAGTTCTTC.

The chain is built from TRBV6-2 or TRBV6-3 and TRBJ1-1; 7 bases align to TRBD1. The V gene end was trimmed by 5 bases and the J gene end by 4 bases; junction bases not matched to a gene: 19. The CDR3 spans 18 residues. Germline assignment: CDR1 MNHEY and CDR2 SVGEGT. Here the CDR3 DNA reads TGTGCCAGCAGTCCCAGCTTTCTGGACAGGAGGGTCAGCACTGAAGCTTTCTTT. It translates to CASSPSFLDRRVSTEAFF.

The rearrangement links TRBV6-1 to TRBJ1-1, with a tentative D call TRBD1 (6 bases). The V gene's germline CDR1 is MNHNS and CDR2 SASEGT. This CDR3 is built from 14 residues. V was shortened by 4 bases and J by 11 bases, with 20 bases between the two germline ends. The CDR3 region has the DNA TGTGCCAGCAGTGCTGGACCGGGACAAGGTACGGCTTTCTTT. It translates to CASSAGPGQGTAFF.

The chain couples TRBV7-9 to TRBJ2-7; no firm D call. The CDR3 totals 15 residues. V was clipped by 0 bases and J by 5 bases, with 14 bases between them. The V gene's germline CDR1 is SEHNR and CDR2 FQNEAQ (reference sequence). CDR3 bases: TGTGCCAGCAGCTTAGCCATGGGCCGACTGGACGAGCAGTACTTC. It specifies CASSLAMGRLDEQYF.

The genes are TRBV20-1 and TRBJ1-6; the D is unclear. The V gene's germline CDR1 is DFQATT and CDR2 SNEGSKA (reference sequence). The CDR3 length is 13 residues. V lost 2 bases and J lost 14, with 16 bases in between. The CDR3 region is CSARTTEPKALHF. CDR3 bases: TGCAGTGCTAGAACAACAGAGCCTAAGGCCCTCCACTTT.

This clone was seen a handful of times. The J gene is TRBJ1-6, the V gene TRBV6-1, with a possible D match to TRBD1 (6 bases). The germline V gene encodes CDR1 MNHNS and CDR2 SASEGT. The CDR3 runs to 14 residues. V shed 6 bases and J shed 6 bases, with 12 bases lying between them. The CDR3 nucleotides are TGTGCCAGCAGGGCCACAGGGATTAATTCACCCCTCCACTTT. Its translation: CASRATGINSPLHF.

This clone came up a few times. This chain uses TRBV6-2 or TRBV6-3 with TRBJ2-7; either TRBD1 or TRBD2 may supply D (7 bases each). Per the germline V gene, CDR1 is MNHEY and CDR2 is SVGEGT. The germline V and J ends were trimmed by 8 bases and 6 bases, with 26 bases remaining between them. The CDR3 sequence is 16 residues long. The CDR3 is CASARRGGYPRREQYF. The CDR3, as DNA: TGTGCCAGCGCCCGCAGGGGGGGCTACCCTCGTCGCGAGCAGTACTTC.

This clone came up many times. The V and J genes are TRBV27 and TRBJ1-5; D is undetermined. This CDR3 is 12 amino acids long. V was clipped by 6 bases and J by 4 bases, with 7 bases between them. CDR1 is MNHEY, CDR2 SMNVEV, per germline (reference sequence). This CDR3 is CASSAGNQPQHF. The CDR3 DNA reads as TGTGCCAGCAGCGCGGGGAATCAGCCCCAGCATTTT.

V is TRBV20-1 and J is TRBJ2-1; 9 bases are shared with TRBD2. The germline V gene has CDR1 DFQATT and CDR2 SNEGSKA (reference sequence). Trimming cost V 2 bases and J 5 bases; bases outside gene matches: 16. The CDR3 is 18 amino acids. The DNA for the CDR3 is TGCAGTGCTAGACCGCGGCCTTTTGCGGGAGGGGCAAACAATGAGCAGTTCTTC. Translated, it gives CSARPRPFAGGANNEQFF.

With regard to this clone: At one end, the junction sequence differs from germline, possibly due to a read error. As DNA, the CDR3 is TGCAGTGCTAGATTAGTGGGGTCCTCCAATGAGCAGTTCTTC. Amino acid sequence: CSARLVGSSNEQFF. V is TRBV20-1 and J is TRBJ2-1, with unresolved D. The CDR3 totals 14 residues. Germline-derived CDR1 and CDR2 are DFQATT and SNEGSKA (reference sequence).

Only a few counts were recorded for this clone. V is TRBV28 and J is TRBJ2-7; 7 positions match TRBD2. The CDR3 has 15 residues. The germline CDR1 and CDR2 sequences are MDHEN and SYDVKM. The trim removed 6 bases at V and 4 bases at J, leaving 12 bases unmatched. The CDR3 sequence is CASSTAQRDVYEQYF. The CDR3 DNA follows: TGTGCCAGCAGCACAGCACAGCGGGACGTATACGAGCAGTACTTC.